The entry below describes one TCR beta chain. Germline V gene sequence: CDR1 SGHTS, CDR2 YDEGEE. There are 12 residues in the CDR3. Trimming left V 6 bases short and J 1 base short, with 7 bases between. This sample is part of a study of shared clonotypes between healthy human individuals. This table comes from immunoSEQ multiplex PCR, and its TCRdb copy is limited to in-frame clones, with some not included. Among approximately 740,000 clones listed, 74% were seen once. This chain links TRBV5-8 with TRBJ2-5; no firm D call. Sequencing was carried out using memory CD4+ T cells sorted from blood. Described subset: CD45RA-negative fraction. The TCR sequence derives from a young woman in good health. The CDR3: CASTELQETQYF. Written as DNA, the CDR3 is TGTGCCAGCACCGAACTCCAAGAGACCCAGTACTTC. The full variable domain, rest sourced from reference TRBV5-8 and TRBJ2-5, is EAGVTQSPTHLIKTRGQQATLRCSPISGHTSVYWYQQALGLGLQFLLWYDEGEERNRGNFPPRFSGRQFPNYSSELNVNALELEDSALYLCASTELQETQYFGPGTRLLVL.